Presented here are 31 T cell receptor beta chains from one specimen sequenced in a study of T cells in Graves' hyperthyroidism and ophthalmopathy. What was amplified from RNA transcripts were TCR beta CDR3 regions. The primer set for the first-round RT-PCR of the TCR CDR3 was HTBI. TCRdb recomputed calls from the multiplex PCR reads with MiXCR, one row per CDR3 protein. This sample has about 350,000 distinct CDR3 sequences, with around 13% found just once. Sample: blood. These receptors came from a woman in her thirties with Graves' hyperthyroidism.

This clonotype was counted many times. The chain joins TRBV11-2 to TRBJ2-2; D remains ambiguous. Trimming removed 0 bases from V and 8 bases from J, with 4 bases in between. In germline, CDR1 is SGHAT, CDR2 FQNNGV. The CDR3 is 12 amino acids. The CDR3 spells CASSLEYGELFF. In DNA, the CDR3 is TGTGCCAGCAGCTTAGAGTATGGGGAGCTGTTTTTT.

This chain joins TRBV11-2 and TRBJ2-7; 11 bases match TRBD2. V gave up 0 bases and J gave up 1 base; unmatched junction bases: 8. This CDR3 has 18 residues. Germline assignment: CDR1 SGHAT and CDR2 FQNNGV. CDR3 loop: CASSLEWNLAGGSYEQYF. The CDR3 coding sequence is TGTGCCAGCAGCTTAGAATGGAATCTAGCGGGAGGTTCCTACGAGCAGTACTTC.

CDR3 sequence reads: CSARDPHTQYF. The CDR3 DNA follows: TGCAGTGCTAGAGATCCGCATACGCAGTATTTT. The J gene is TRBJ2-3, the V gene TRBV20-1; no reliable D call. There are 11 residues in the CDR3. V shed 0 bases and J shed 7 bases, with 5 bases lying between them. The germline V gene has CDR1 DFQATT and CDR2 SNEGSKA (reference sequence).

V gene TRBV19 combines with J gene TRBJ1-1, with D perhaps matching TRBD1 (5 bases). The V and J ends lost 6 bases and 4 bases respectively, with 15 bases between them. CDR1 is LNHDA and CDR2 is SQIVND in the germline V gene (reference sequence). This CDR3 has 14 residues. This CDR3 reads CASRGQTASTEAFF. Here the CDR3 DNA reads TGTGCCAGTAGGGGCCAGACAGCTAGCACTGAAGCTTTCTTT.

This clonotype has a count of ten or more. This chain links TRBV2 with TRBJ1-4; perhaps TRBD1 as D (6 bases). The CDR3 is 15 residues long. Trimming took 6 bases from V and 3 from J, leaving 14 bases between them. CDR1 and CDR2 from the germline V gene are SNHLY and FYNNEI. The CDR3 DNA reads as TGTGCCAGCAGGGACAGCCGAAATCCTAATGAAAAACTGTTTTTT. Encoded protein: CASRDSRNPNEKLFF.

This chain links TRBV4-1 with TRBJ2-3; no clear D gene. The CDR3 loop spans 15 amino acids. Between the trimmed V and J ends, which lost 1 base and 0 bases, there was a span of 8 bases. CDR1 is MGHRA and CDR2 is YSYEKL in the germline V gene. CDR3 protein: CASSQGHPSTDTQYF. CDR3 bases: TGCGCCAGCAGCCAAGGGCACCCTAGCACAGATACGCAGTATTTT.

The chain is built from TRBV20-1 and TRBJ2-3, with 8 bases identical to TRBD2. The CDR3 is 15 amino acids. Trimming took 6 bases from V and 1 from J; bases not matched to a gene: 9. Germline-derived CDR1 and CDR2 are DFQATT and SNEGSKA (reference sequence). The CDR3 sequence: CSAPAPGRGTDTQYF. CDR3 sequence (DNA): TGCAGTGCCCCAGCTCCCGGGAGGGGCACAGATACGCAGTATTTT.

The chain has TRBV20-1 and TRBJ2-3, with no clear D. V dropped 6 bases and J dropped 4 bases, with 14 bases sitting between them. The V gene's germline CDR1 is DFQATT and CDR2 SNEGSKA (reference sequence). The CDR3 runs 13 residues. The CDR3 loop reads CSAQGSYADTQYF. DNA for the CDR3: TGCAGTGCCCAAGGGTCATACGCAGATACGCAGTATTTT.

Ten or more counts support this clonotype. The chain joins TRBV12-3 or TRBV12-4 to TRBJ2-3; tentative D call: TRBD2 (6 bases). The CDR3 runs to 15 residues. The V and J ends lost 8 bases and 2 bases respectively, with 17 bases between them. The CDR3 spells CASRIYGGPTDTQYF. The CDR3 DNA reads as TGTGCCAGCCGCATCTACGGAGGGCCCACAGATACGCAGTATTTT.

A few counts support this clonotype. J is TRBJ2-6 and V is TRBV27, with D unresolved. CDR1 MNHEY and CDR2 SMNVEV come from the germline V gene (reference sequence). The CDR3 extends over 15 amino acids. V was shortened by 7 bases and J by 2 bases, with 12 bases between the two germline ends. CDR3 loop: CASISLSAGANVLTF. The DNA for the CDR3 is TGTGCCAGCATTTCCTTGTCCGCTGGGGCCAACGTCCTGACTTTC. Full variable domain (rest looked up from reference TRBV27 and TRBJ2-6): EAQVTQNPRYLITVTGKKLTVTCSQNMNHEYMSWYRQDPGLGLRQIYYSMNVEVTDKGDVPEGYKVSRKEKRNFPLILESPSPNQTSLYFCASISLSAGANVLTFGAGSRLTVL.

The V call is TRBV6-2 or TRBV6-3, the J call TRBJ1-2; possible D gene TRBD1, 5 bases. The CDR3 is 14 residues long. In germline, CDR1 is MNHEY, CDR2 SVGEGT. The V end lost 6 bases, the J end lost 1 base, and 12 bases lay between the germline ends. CDR3 nucleotides: TGTGCCAGCAGCTCCTGGGGGGATAACTATGGCTACACCTTC. This codes for CASSSWGDNYGYTF.

This clonotype came up a few times. The rearrangement joins TRBV7-6 to TRBJ2-3; 7 nucleotides agree with TRBD1. J gave up 2 bases and V 0 bases, and 2 bases lay outside the gene matches. CDR1 and CDR2 (germline): SGHVS, FNYEAQ. The CDR3 has 15 amino acids. DNA of the CDR3: TGTGCCAGCAGCTTAGCGGGACAGCACACAGATACGCAGTATTTT. Residues: CASSLAGQHTDTQYF. Using reference TRBV7-6 and TRBJ2-3 for the parts outside the CDR3, the full variable domain is GAGVSQSPRYKVTKRGQDVALRCDPISGHVSLYWYRQALGQGPEFLTYFNYEAQQDKSGLPNDRFSAERPEGSISTLTIQRTEQRDSAMYRCASSLAGQHTDTQYFGPGTRLTVL.

The gene calls are TRBV11-2 and TRBJ1-1; TRBD1 matches at 7 bases. Germline CDR1 is SGHAT and CDR2 is FQNNGV. V lost 2 bases, J lost 9 bases, and 9 bases stayed unmatched. CDR3 length: 14 amino acids. The CDR3 protein is CASSLNRGGGKAFF. CDR3 nucleotides: TGTGCCAGCAGCTTAAACAGGGGTGGAGGGAAAGCTTTCTTT.

The chain has TRBV19 and TRBJ2-7; 8 bases are a match to TRBD1. The CDR3 is made up of 15 amino acids. Germline-derived CDR1 and CDR2 are LNHDA and SQIVND (reference sequence). The J segment lost 3 bases and the V segment lost 10 bases, leaving 14 bases of the junction unmatched. The CDR3, as DNA: TGTGCCACCGCAAAACCCGGAGACAGGGGCTACGAGCAGTACTTC. It yields the protein CATAKPGDRGYEQYF.

The chain joins TRBV20-1 to TRBJ1-2, with D unclear. Trimming shortened V by 1 base and J by 3 bases, and 6 bases separated the two germline ends. CDR3 size: 12 residues. Germline V gene data show CDR1 as DFQATT and CDR2 as SNEGSKA (reference sequence). The CDR3 spells CSARGGDYGYTF. CDR3 bases: TGCAGTGCTAGAGGAGGCGACTATGGCTACACCTTC.

This rearrangement joins TRBV19 to TRBJ2-7; D gene unclear. The length of the CDR3 is 13 residues. Trimming removed 7 bases at V and 2 bases at J, with 12 bases between. Germline assignment: CDR1 LNHDA and CDR2 SQIVND (reference sequence). CDR3 loop: CASNLGWAYEQYF. CDR3 DNA: TGTGCCAGTAACTTAGGGTGGGCCTACGAGCAGTACTTC. Complete variable domain (other parts from reference TRBV19 and TRBJ2-7): DGGITQSPKYLFRKEGQNVTLSCEQNLNHDAMYWYRQDPGQGLRLIYYSQIVNDFQKGDIAEGYSVSREKKESFPLTVTSAQKNPTAFYLCASNLGWAYEQYFGPGTRLTVT.

This clonotype was seen ten or more times. The V call is TRBV11-2, the J call TRBJ2-7; tentatively, D is TRBD1 or TRBD2 (5 bases each). V was cut by 0 bases and J by 2 bases, with 14 bases left in between. Germline V gene data show CDR1 as SGHAT and CDR2 as FQNNGV. The CDR3 is 16 residues long. The CDR3 coding sequence is TGTGCCAGCAGCTTAGATTGGGGGTCCGTTACCTACGAGCAGTACTTC. This gives the protein CASSLDWGSVTYEQYF.

This clonotype was picked up a small number of times. This sequence joins TRBV20-1 and TRBJ2-3; 14 bases are a match to TRBD2. The V segment lost 1 base and the J segment 4 bases; nucleotides outside the gene matches: 4. Germline CDR1 and CDR2: DFQATT and SNEGSKA (reference sequence). The CDR3 spans 16 residues. CDR3 loop: CSARALGLAGADTQYF. The CDR3 DNA follows: TGCAGTGCTAGAGCCCTGGGACTAGCGGGAGCAGATACGCAGTATTTT.

This clonotype was seen more than once but under ten times. The chain carries TRBV29-1 and TRBJ2-3; D perhaps matches TRBD1 (6 bases). V was pared by 3 bases and J by 9 bases, with 13 bases between. The germline gives CDR1 SQVTM, CDR2 ANQGSEA. The CDR3 consists of 12 residues. The CDR3 sequence is CSVDSWGPTQYF. CDR3 in DNA: TGCAGCGTTGATTCGTGGGGGCCAACGCAGTATTTT.

The rearrangement links TRBV7-2 to TRBJ2-7; 8 bases agree with TRBD2. The V and J ends lost 0 bases and 4 bases, in that order; junction bases with no gene match: 5. The CDR3 is made up of 15 amino acids. Germline lookup yields CDR1 SGHTA and CDR2 FQGNSA. The CDR3 DNA reads as TGTGCCAGCAGCTTAGCGTGGGCGGGAGGATACGAGCAGTACTTC. It codes for CASSLAWAGGYEQYF.

This clonotype appeared many times. V and J are TRBV5-1 and TRBJ2-7, with D possibly being TRBD2 (5 bases). The CDR3 has 14 residues. The germline CDR1 and CDR2 sequences are SGHRS and YFSETQ. V lost 4 bases and J lost 7, with 18 bases in between. This chain's CDR3 is CASSTGGQTGEQYF. The CDR3 nucleotides read TGCGCCAGCAGCACCGGAGGTCAAACGGGGGAGCAGTACTTC.

Comment on this clonotype: This may arise from a read error, as a much more abundant clone is one base away. The gene calls are TRBV30 and TRBJ1-2; D not certain. Germline CDR1 GTSNPN, CDR2 SVGIG (reference sequence). The CDR3 length is 11 residues. CDR3: CPWSYHGGYTF. The CDR3 nucleotides read TGTCCCTGGAGTTATCATGGGGGCTACACCTTC. The variable domain in full, completed from reference TRBV30 and TRBJ1-2, reads SQTIHQWPATLVQPVGSPLSLECTVEGTSNPNLYWYRQAAGRGLQLLFYSVGIGQISSEVPQNLSASRPQDRQFILSSKKLLLSDSGFYLCPWSYHGGYTFGSGTRLTVV.

This clonotype was recorded many times. The V gene is TRBV24-1, the J gene TRBJ1-2; no definite D call. Trimming removed 3 bases at V and 8 bases at J, with 9 bases between. CDR3 length equals 12 residues. Germline V gene lookup returns CDR1 KGHDR and CDR2 SFDVKD. In nucleotides, the CDR3 is TGTGCCACCAGTGATCGGATGAACGGCTACACCTTC. Its protein is CATSDRMNGYTF.

This clonotype was counted a single time. This rearrangement joins TRBV20-1 to TRBJ1-6; D not certain. This CDR3 region has 13 residues. Per the germline V gene, CDR1 is DFQATT and CDR2 is SNEGSKA (reference sequence). V was trimmed by 6 bases and J by 9 bases, leaving 15 bases between them. CDR3 nucleotide sequence: TGCAGTGCGCTCACCACTAGGGCTTCACCCCTCCACTTT. This encodes CSALTTRASPLHF.

The sample holds a few counts of this clonotype. This chain joins TRBV30 and TRBJ1-2; no clear D gene. CDR3 length: 13 residues. Germline CDR1 and CDR2: GTSNPN and SVGIG (reference sequence). The V end lost 0 bases, the J end lost 6 bases, and 11 bases lay between the germline ends. CDR3 sequence reads: CAWSVQGLNGYTF. CDR3 sequence (DNA): TGTGCCTGGAGTGTACAAGGGCTAAATGGCTACACCTTC. The full variable domain, its missing parts supplied by reference TRBV30 and TRBJ1-2, is SQTIHQWPATLVQPVGSPLSLECTVEGTSNPNLYWYRQAAGRGLQLLFYSVGIGQISSEVPQNLSASRPQDRQFILSSKKLLLSDSGFYLCAWSVQGLNGYTFGSGTRLTVV.

The chain combines TRBV6-1 with TRBJ2-7; unclear D gene. V lost 3 bases and J 1 base, leaving 10 bases between the germline ends. CDR1 and CDR2 (germline): MNHNS, SASEGT. There are 14 residues in the CDR3. The chain's CDR3 is CASSDVKASYEQYF. The CDR3 nucleotides are TGTGCCAGCAGTGACGTCAAAGCGTCCTACGAGCAGTACTTC.

The table lists this clonotype with many counts. The rearrangement joins TRBV6-1 to TRBJ2-1, with TRBD2 matching over 10 bases. Trimming removed 6 bases from V and 6 bases from J; junction bases left unmatched: 11. The CDR3 loop spans 16 amino acids. The germline gives CDR1 MNHNS, CDR2 SASEGT. The chain's CDR3 is CASSLPALAGVNEQFF. CDR3 nucleotides: TGTGCCAGCAGCCTACCGGCGCTAGCGGGAGTCAATGAGCAGTTCTTC.

This clonotype was found a few times. The chain has TRBV6-1 and TRBJ2-3, with D possibly matching TRBD2 (5 bases). Between the trimmed V and J ends, which lost 5 bases and 2 bases, there was a span of 11 bases. Germline V gene sequence: CDR1 MNHNS, CDR2 SASEGT. This CDR3 region has 14 residues. CDR3 sequence: CASSIAPPTDTQYF. The CDR3 DNA is TGTGCCAGCAGTATAGCGCCCCCCACAGATACGCAGTATTTT.

The chain joins TRBV27 to TRBJ2-7; D is perhaps TRBD1 (6 bases). CDR1 MNHEY and CDR2 SMNVEV come from the germline V gene (reference sequence). Trimming took off 10 bases at V and 5 bases at J, with 15 bases between the two ends. The CDR3 has 12 amino acids. As DNA, the CDR3 is TGTGCCACCAAGGGGGACGGTGACGAGCAGTACTTC. Translating it yields CATKGDGDEQYF.

This clonotype occurred a few times. CDR3 residues: CASDGAGSGANVLTF. The CDR3 DNA reads TGTGCCAGCGATGGGGCGGGGTCTGGGGCCAACGTCCTGACTTTC. This chain links TRBV6-2 or TRBV6-3 with TRBJ2-6; tentatively, D is TRBD2 (6 bases). This CDR3 has 15 residues. Germline CDR1 and CDR2: MNHEY and SVGEGT. V dropped 8 bases and J dropped 1 base, with 12 bases sitting between them.

At least ten counts were recorded for this clonotype. The chain has TRBV7-9 and TRBJ2-1; 9 nucleotides align to TRBD1. This CDR3 contains 15 residues. V gave up 6 bases and J gave up 0 bases; unmatched junction bases: 3. Per the germline V gene, CDR1 is SEHNR and CDR2 is FQNEAQ (reference sequence). CDR3 bases: TGTGCCAGCAGTTGGGACAGGGACTCCTACAATGAGCAGTTCTTC. Residues: CASSWDRDSYNEQFF.